The entry that follows covers one T cell receptor beta chain sequence. Its antigen is undetermined. This record belongs to a study of vaccination and CD4 T cells after COVID-19. CDR3 length equals 16 residues. Trimming cost V 1 base and J 1 base, with 11 bases left between them. CDR1 is SGHAT, CDR2 FQNNGV, per germline. Treatment described: approximately nine-day PBMC culture with coronavirus spike peptide pools or control peptides (ViraFEST assay). Cultured CD4+ T cell DNA was sequenced using the Oncomine TCR Beta short-read assay. TCRdb called the PCR reads again in MiXCR, with one record for every CDR3 protein. The data hold about 16,000 distinct CDR3 sequences, with 56% observed a single time.

This clonotype was obtained from a human donor who had recovered from COVID-19. Sequences were obtained from CD4+ T cells from blood, cultured in vitro. This chain uses TRBV11-2 with TRBJ2-1; tentative D call: TRBD2 (6 bases). For the CDR3, the DNA is TGTGCCAGCAGCTTAGGGGGCGGGGCTTCCTACAATGAGCAGTTCTTC. This encodes CASSLGGGASYNEQFF.